This T cell receptor (beta chain) is drawn from a study of blood T cell repertoires in COVID-19. Some clones are missing from TCRdb's copy, which holds only in-frame ones; the method was immunoSEQ multiplex PCR. Of around 210,000 clones listed, 80% to 90% are singletons. Germline loops: CDR1 GTSNPN, CDR2 SVGIG (reference sequence). The CDR3 runs 14 residues. V was trimmed by 6 bases and J by 1 base, leaving 13 bases between them. Only one count was recorded for this clone. The material sequenced was PBMCs or T cells enriched from blood (not recorded which). The chain carries TRBV30 and TRBJ1-5, with a possible D match to TRBD1 (6 bases). The TCR comes from a woman aged 18-29 years who had recovered from COVID-19. The CDR3 region is CACARRGSNQPQHF. The CDR3, as DNA: TGTGCCTGTGCCCGAAGGGGGAGCAATCAGCCCCAGCATTTT.